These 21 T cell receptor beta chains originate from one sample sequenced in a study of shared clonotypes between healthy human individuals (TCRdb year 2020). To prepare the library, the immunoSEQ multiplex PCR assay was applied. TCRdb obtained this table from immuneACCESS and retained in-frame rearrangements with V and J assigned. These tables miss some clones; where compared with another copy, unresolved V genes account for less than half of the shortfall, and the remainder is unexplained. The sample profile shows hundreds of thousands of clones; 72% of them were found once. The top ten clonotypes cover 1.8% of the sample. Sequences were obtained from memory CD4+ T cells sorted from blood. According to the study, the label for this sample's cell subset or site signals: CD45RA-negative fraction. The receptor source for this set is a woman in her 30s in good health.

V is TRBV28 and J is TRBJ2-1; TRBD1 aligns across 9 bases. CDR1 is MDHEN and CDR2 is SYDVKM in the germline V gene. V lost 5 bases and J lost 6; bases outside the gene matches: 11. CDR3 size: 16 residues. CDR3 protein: CASSPTGTGTFNEQFF. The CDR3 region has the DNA TGTGCCAGCAGTCCCACCGGGACAGGGACGTTCAATGAGCAGTTCTTC.

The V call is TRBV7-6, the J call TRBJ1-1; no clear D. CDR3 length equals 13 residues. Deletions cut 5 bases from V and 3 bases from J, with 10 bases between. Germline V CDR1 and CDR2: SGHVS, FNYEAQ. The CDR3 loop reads CASSTQKDTEAFF. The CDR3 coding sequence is TGTGCCAGCAGCACACAGAAAGACACTGAAGCTTTCTTT.

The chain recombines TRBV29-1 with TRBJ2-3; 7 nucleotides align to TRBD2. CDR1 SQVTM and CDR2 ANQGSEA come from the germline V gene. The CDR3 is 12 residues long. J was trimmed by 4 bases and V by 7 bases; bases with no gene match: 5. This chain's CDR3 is CSARGGPDTQYF. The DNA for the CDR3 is TGCAGCGCCCGGGGAGGGCCAGATACGCAGTATTTT.

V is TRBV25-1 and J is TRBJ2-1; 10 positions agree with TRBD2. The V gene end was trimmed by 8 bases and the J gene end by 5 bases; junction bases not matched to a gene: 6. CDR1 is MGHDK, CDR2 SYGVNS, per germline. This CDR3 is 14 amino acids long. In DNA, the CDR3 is TGTGCCAGCGCCACTAGCGGGGAGAACAATGAGCAGTTCTTC. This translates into CASATSGENNEQFF.

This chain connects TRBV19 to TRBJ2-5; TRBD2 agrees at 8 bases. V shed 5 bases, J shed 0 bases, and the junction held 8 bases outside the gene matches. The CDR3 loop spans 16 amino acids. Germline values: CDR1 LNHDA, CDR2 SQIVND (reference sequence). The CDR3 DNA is TGTGCCAGTAGTGGTTGGGCTAGCGGGTACCAAGAGACCCAGTACTTC. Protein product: CASSGWASGYQETQYF.

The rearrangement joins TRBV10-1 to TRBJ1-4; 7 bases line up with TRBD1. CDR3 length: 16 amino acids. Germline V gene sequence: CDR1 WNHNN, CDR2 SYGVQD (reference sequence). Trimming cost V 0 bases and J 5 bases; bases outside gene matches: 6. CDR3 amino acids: CASSESTGTENEKLFF. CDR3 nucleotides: TGCGCCAGCAGTGAGTCGACCGGGACAGAGAATGAAAAACTGTTTTTT.

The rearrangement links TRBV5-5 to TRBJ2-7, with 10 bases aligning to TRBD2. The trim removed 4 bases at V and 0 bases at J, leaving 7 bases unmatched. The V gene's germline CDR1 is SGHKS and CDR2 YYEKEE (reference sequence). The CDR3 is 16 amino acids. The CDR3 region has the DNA TGTGCCAGCAGCCCGGGACTAGCGCTCAGCTCCTACGAGCAGTACTTC. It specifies CASSPGLALSSYEQYF. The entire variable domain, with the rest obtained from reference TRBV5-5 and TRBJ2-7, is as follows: DAGVTQSPTHLIKTRGQQVTLRCSPISGHKSVSWYQQVLGQGPQFIFQYYEKEERGRGNFPDRFSARQFPNYSSELNVNALLLGDSALYLCASSPGLALSSYEQYFGPGTRLTVT.

The CDR3, as DNA: TGTGCCAGCAGCTTAGAACAGGGACATCCGAACACTGAAGCTTTCTTT. Amino acid sequence: CASSLEQGHPNTEAFF. This rearrangement joins TRBV7-9 to TRBJ1-1; perhaps TRBD1 as D (6 bases). CDR1 SEHNR and CDR2 FQNEAQ come from the germline V gene (reference sequence). The CDR3 is 16 residues long. Trimming took 1 base from V and 1 from J, leaving 13 bases between them.

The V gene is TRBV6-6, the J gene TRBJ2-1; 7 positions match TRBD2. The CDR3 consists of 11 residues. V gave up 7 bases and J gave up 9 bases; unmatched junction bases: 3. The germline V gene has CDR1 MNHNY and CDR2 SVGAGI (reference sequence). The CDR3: CASKTSSEQFF. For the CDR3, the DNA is TGTGCCAGCAAGACTAGCTCTGAGCAGTTCTTC.

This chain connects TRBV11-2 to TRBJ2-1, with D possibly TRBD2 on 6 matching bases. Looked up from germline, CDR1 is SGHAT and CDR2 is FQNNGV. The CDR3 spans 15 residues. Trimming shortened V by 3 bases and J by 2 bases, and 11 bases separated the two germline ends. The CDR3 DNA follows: TGTGCCAGCAGCTTCACTACTAGCCCCTACAATGAGCAGTTCTTC. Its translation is CASSFTTSPYNEQFF.

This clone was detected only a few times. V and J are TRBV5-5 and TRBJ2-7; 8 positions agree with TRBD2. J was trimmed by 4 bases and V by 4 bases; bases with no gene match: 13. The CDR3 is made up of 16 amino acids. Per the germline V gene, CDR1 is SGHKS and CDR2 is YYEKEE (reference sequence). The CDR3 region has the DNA TGTGCCAGCAGCCGGGGGCTGGCGGGAGGATCATACGAGCAGTACTTC. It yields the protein CASSRGLAGGSYEQYF.

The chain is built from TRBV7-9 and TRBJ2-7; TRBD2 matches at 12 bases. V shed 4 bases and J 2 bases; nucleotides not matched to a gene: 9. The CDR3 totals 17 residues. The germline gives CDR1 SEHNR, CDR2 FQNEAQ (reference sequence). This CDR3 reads CASSSQWTSGATYEQYF. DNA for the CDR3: TGTGCCAGCAGCTCTCAATGGACTAGCGGGGCAACCTACGAGCAGTACTTC. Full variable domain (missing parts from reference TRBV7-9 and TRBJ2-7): DTGVSQNPRHKITKRGQNVTFRCDPISEHNRLYWYRQTLGQGPEFLTYFQNEAQLEKSRLLSDRFSAERPKGSFSTLEIQRTEQGDSAMYLCASSSQWTSGATYEQYFGPGTRLTVT.

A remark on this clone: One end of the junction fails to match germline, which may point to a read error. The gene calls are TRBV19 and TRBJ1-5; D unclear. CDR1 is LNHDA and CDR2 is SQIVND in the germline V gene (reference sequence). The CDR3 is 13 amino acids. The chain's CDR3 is CASRDTINQPQHF. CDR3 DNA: TGTGCAAGTAGGGATACTATTAATCAGCCCCAGCATTTT.

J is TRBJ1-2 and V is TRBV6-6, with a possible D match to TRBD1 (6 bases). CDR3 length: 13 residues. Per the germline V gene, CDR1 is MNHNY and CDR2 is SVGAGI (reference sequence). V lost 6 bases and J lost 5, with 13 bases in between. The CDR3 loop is CASRGQLDYGYTF. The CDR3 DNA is TGTGCCAGCAGGGGACAACTAGATTATGGCTACACCTTC.

The CDR3 spells CASSPQQDNEQFF. The CDR3 DNA follows: TGTGCCAGCTCACCACAACAGGACAATGAGCAGTTCTTC. The chain uses TRBV18 and TRBJ2-1; D may be TRBD1 (5 bases). This CDR3 spans 13 amino acids. Per the germline V gene, CDR1 is KGHSH and CDR2 is LQKENI. Trimming took off 1 base at V and 5 bases at J, with 6 bases between the two ends.

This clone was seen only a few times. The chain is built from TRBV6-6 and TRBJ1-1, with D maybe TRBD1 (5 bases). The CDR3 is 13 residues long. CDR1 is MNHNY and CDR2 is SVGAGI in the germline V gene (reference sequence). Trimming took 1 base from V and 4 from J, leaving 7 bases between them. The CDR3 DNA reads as TGTGCCAGCAGTTACTTGGGGGGCACTGAAGCTTTCTTT. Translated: CASSYLGGTEAFF.

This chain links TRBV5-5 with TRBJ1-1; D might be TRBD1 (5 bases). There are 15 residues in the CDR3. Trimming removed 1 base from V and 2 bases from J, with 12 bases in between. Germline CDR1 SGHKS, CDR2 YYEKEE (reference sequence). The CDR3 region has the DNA TGTGCCAGCAGCTTGTTTCAGGGATTCAACACTGAAGCTTTCTTT. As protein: CASSLFQGFNTEAFF.

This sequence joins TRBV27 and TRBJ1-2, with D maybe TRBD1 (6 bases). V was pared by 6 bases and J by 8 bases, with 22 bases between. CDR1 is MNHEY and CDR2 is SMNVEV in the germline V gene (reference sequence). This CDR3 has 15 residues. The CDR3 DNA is TGTGCCAGCAGGCAAAACGACAGGAAGGCCCCGGGCTACACCTTC. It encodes CASRQNDRKAPGYTF.

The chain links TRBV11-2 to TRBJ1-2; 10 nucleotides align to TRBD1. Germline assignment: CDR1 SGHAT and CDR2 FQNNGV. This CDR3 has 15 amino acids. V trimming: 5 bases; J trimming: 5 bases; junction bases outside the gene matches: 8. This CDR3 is CASSPRQGADYGYTF. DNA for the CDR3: TGTGCCAGCAGCCCGAGACAGGGGGCCGATTATGGCTACACCTTC.

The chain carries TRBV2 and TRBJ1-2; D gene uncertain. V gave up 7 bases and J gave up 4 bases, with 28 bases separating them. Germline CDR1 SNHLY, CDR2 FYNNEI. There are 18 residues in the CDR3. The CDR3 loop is CASMGASASATWGYGYTF. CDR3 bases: TGTGCCAGCATGGGCGCAAGTGCGTCGGCCACGTGGGGCTATGGCTACACCTTC.

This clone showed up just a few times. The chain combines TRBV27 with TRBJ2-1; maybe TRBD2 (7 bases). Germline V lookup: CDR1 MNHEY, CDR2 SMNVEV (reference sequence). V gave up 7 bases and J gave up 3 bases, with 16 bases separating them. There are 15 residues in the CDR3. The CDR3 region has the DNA TGTGCCAGCACTAATAGGGGGACTATCTACAATGAGCAGTTCTTC. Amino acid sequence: CASTNRGTIYNEQFF.